This T cell receptor beta chain was observed in a study of T cell repertoires in cytomegalovirus infection. Whole-study findings and limits: CMV carriers having the relevant HLA were flagged by cumulative public TCR beta family frequency.

V lost 0 bases and J 1 base, leaving 6 bases between the germline ends. The CDR3 sequence is 14 residues long. Per germline, CDR1 LGHNA and CDR2 YSLEER. TCRdb passed the reads through MiXCR, listing each CDR3 protein once. Of under 200,000 distinct CDR3 sequences in the sample, 28% were seen once. This clonotype was observed a handful of times. Antigen: not known. The sample taken for sequencing was PBMCs. The TCR sequence derives from a human donor in good health (CMV status not recorded). Some clones in this sample may be carry-over from other donors' samples. The genes are TRBV4-3 and TRBJ1-1; D remains ambiguous. CDR3 sequence: CASSQDMENTEAFF. The CDR3 DNA follows: TGCGCCAGCAGCCAAGATATGGAGAACACTGAAGCTTTCTTT.